The rows below give T cell receptor beta chains drawn from one sample of a study of blood T cell repertoires in COVID-19. Measured with immunoSEQ multiplex PCR; TCRdb has only the in-frame clones, and not every one. The sample consists of about 180,000 clones, roughly three quarters of them appearing once. The source material was PBMCs or T cells enriched from blood (not recorded which). These receptors originate from a man aged 55 to 69 who had been exposed to COVID-19. The CDR3 runs from the conserved cysteine through the conserved F or W. Each record gives: clone size, J gene, D gene, V gene, CDR3 protein, CDR3 DNA. A D gene is named only where the DNA matches it firmly. Size is omitted from some rows. Given values are once, few, many or a class for expanded clones.

.	TRBJ2-1	.	TRBV5-1	CASSLASVRYNEQFF	TGCGCCAGCAGCTTAGCTAGCGTCCGATACAATGAGCAGTTCTTC
.	TRBJ1-5	.	TRBV4-3	CASSQEEGQPQHF	TGCGCCAGCAGCCAAGAGGAGGGACAGCCCCAGCATTTT
.	TRBJ2-5	TRBD2	TRBV19	CASSISGLAGDSNTETQYF	TGTGCCAGTAGTATAAGCGGGCTAGCGGGAGATTCCAATACGGAGACCCAGTACTTC
few	TRBJ2-5	.	TRBV14	CASSQDRQTQYF	TGTGCCAGCAGCCAAGACCGTCAGACCCAGTACTTC
.	TRBJ2-5	.	TRBV27	CASSLYHRTGIQETQYF	TGTGCCAGCAGTTTATATCACCGGACTGGGATTCAAGAGACCCAGTACTTC
.	TRBJ1-5	.	TRBV5-4	CASSSGLNQPQHF	TGTGCCAGCAGCTCAGGACTCAATCAGCCCCAGCATTTT
.	TRBJ2-3	.	TRBV7-2	CATGLRGQNTQYF	TGTGCCACGGGACTTAGGGGGCAAAATACGCAGTATTTT
.	TRBJ2-3	.	TRBV6-5	CASSYGLDTDTQYF	TGTGCCAGCAGTTATGGACTTGACACAGATACGCAGTATTTT
.	TRBJ1-2	.	TRBV19	CASSMWAAPIGYTF	TGTGCCAGTAGTATGTGGGCAGCCCCCATTGGCTACACCTTC
.	TRBJ2-3	TRBD2	TRBV5-1	CASSLGLAGGYTDTQYF	TGCGCCAGCAGCTTGGGGCTAGCGGGAGGGTACACAGATACGCAGTATTTT
.	TRBJ2-2	TRBD1	TRBV18	CASTGVLAIGELFF	TGTGCCAGCACAGGGGTATTGGCAATCGGGGAGCTGTTTTTT
.	TRBJ1-2	TRBD1	TRBV7-2	CPSSQLGGTGGNYGYTF	TGCCCCAGCAGCCAATTGGGGGGGACAGGGGGAAACTATGGCTACACCTTC
few	TRBJ1-2	.	TRBV28	CASRAGGDYGYTF	TGTGCCAGCAGGGCGGGGGGGGACTATGGCTACACCTTC
.	TRBJ2-3	TRBD1	TRBV6-5	CASSPGGQGIDTQYF	TGTGCCAGCAGCCCCGGGGGACAGGGGATCGATACGCAGTATTTT
.	TRBJ2-7	TRBD1	TRBV4-1	CASSQAGQTYEQYF	TGCGCCAGCAGCCAAGCGGGACAGACCTACGAGCAGTACTTC
.	TRBJ2-7	TRBD1	TRBV27	CASSLSGTGGYEQYF	TGTGCCAGCAGTTTATCCGGGACAGGGGGGTACGAGCAGTACTTC
.	TRBJ2-1	.	TRBV2	CATLIDSSSYNEQFF	TGTGCCACCCTGATTGACAGCAGCTCCTACAATGAGCAGTTCTTC
.	TRBJ1-5	.	TRBV7-2	CASSFLSPRAPQHF	TGTGCCAGCAGCTTTCTTAGTCCCAGGGCGCCCCAGCATTTT
.	TRBJ1-2	.	TRBV19	CASTPLRGSGYTF	TGTGCCAGTACCCCCCTGAGAGGCAGTGGCTACACCTTC
.	TRBJ1-2	TRBD1	TRBV27	CASSYRGIYGYTF	TGTGCCAGCAGTTACAGGGGGATCTATGGCTACACCTTC
.	TRBJ2-4	TRBD2	TRBV7-2	CASSHSGRAKNIQYF	TGTGCCAGCAGCCATAGCGGGAGGGCCAAAAACATTCAGTACTTC
few	TRBJ1-2	TRBD1	TRBV12-3/TRBV12-4	CASSRTGSGYTF	TGTGCCAGCAGTCGGACAGGGTCTGGCTACACCTTC
.	TRBJ2-1	.	TRBV3-1/TRBV3-2	CASSQAGVGHRWNEQFF	TGTGCCAGCAGCCAAGCAGGGGTGGGACACCGATGGAATGAGCAGTTCTTC
once	TRBJ1-1	.	TRBV5-1	CASSLGHPNTEAFF	TGCGCCAGCAGCTTGGGACACCCGAACACTGAAGCTTTCTTT
.	TRBJ2-5	TRBD2	TRBV7-8	CASSFSGSETQYF	TGTGCCAGCAGCTTTAGCGGGAGCGAGACCCAGTACTTC
.	TRBJ1-5	.	TRBV3-1/TRBV3-2	CASSQGANSNQPQHF	TGTGCCAGCAGCCAAGGCGCCAATAGCAATCAGCCCCAGCATTTT
once	TRBJ1-5	TRBD1	TRBV19	CASSGFGQGNQPQHF	TGTGCCAGTAGTGGTTTCGGACAGGGTAATCAGCCCCAGCATTTT
.	TRBJ1-5	.	TRBV2	CASSSSSSWFVVQPQHF	TGTGCCAGCAGTTCATCCTCAAGCTGGTTCGTAGTCCAGCCCCAGCATTTT
.	TRBJ2-1	TRBD2	TRBV11-2	CASSLGTSGYHYNEQFF	TGTGCCAGCAGCTTAGGGACTAGCGGGTACCACTACAATGAGCAGTTCTTC
.	TRBJ1-5	.	TRBV7-9	CASAGVSSNQPQHF	TGTGCCAGCGCCGGGGTATCTAGCAATCAGCCCCAGCATTTT
.	TRBJ1-2	TRBD1	TRBV7-3	CASHNLGSLQGAVDYGYTF	TGTGCCAGCCACAATCTAGGGTCCTTACAGGGGGCGGTAGACTATGGCTACACCTTC
.	TRBJ2-1	.	TRBV5-1	CASSPGRDWNEQFF	TGCGCCAGCAGCCCGGGGCGGGACTGGAATGAGCAGTTCTTC
.	TRBJ1-1	.	TRBV30	CAWRDRHDTEAFF	TGTGCCTGGAGAGATCGACACGACACTGAAGCTTTCTTT
.	TRBJ2-7	TRBD2	TRBV24-1	CATSDGTSGLYEQYF	TGTGCCACCAGTGACGGGACTAGCGGTCTATACGAGCAGTACTTC
.	TRBJ2-2	.	TRBV25-1	CASSGPPQDTGELFF	TGTGCCAGCAGTGGCCCCCCTCAGGACACCGGGGAGCTGTTTTTT